What follows are 12 T cell receptor beta chains derived from one specimen sequenced in a study of blood T cell repertoires in COVID-19. Profiled with immunoSEQ multiplex PCR; TCRdb holds only in-frame clones, not every one. The sample holds 120,000 to 150,000 clones, about nine tenths seen once. The specimen sequenced was peripheral blood. The receptor source for this set is a man aged 50-60 years with active or convalescent COVID-19.

This rearrangement joins TRBV3-1 (or the pseudogene TRBV3-2) to TRBJ2-1, with TRBD2 matching 8 bases. The germline CDR1 and CDR2 sequences are LGHDT and YNNKEL (reference sequence). J gave up 10 bases and V 1 base, and 6 bases lay outside the gene matches. This CDR3 region has 14 residues. This CDR3 reads CASSQGGTRGEQFF. The CDR3 DNA reads TGTGCCAGCAGCCAAGGCGGGACTAGAGGGGAGCAGTTCTTC.

In nucleotides, the CDR3 is TGCGCCAGCAGGAACGGACAGGGAGCCGCCTCCTACGAGCAGTACTTC. Translation gives CASRNGQGAASYEQYF. The chain employs TRBV10-1 and TRBJ2-7; 8 bases are a match to TRBD1. The CDR3 consists of 16 residues. Trimming at V came to 6 bases and at J to 0 bases, leaving 10 bases not matched to a gene. Germline CDR1 is WNHNN and CDR2 is SYGVQD (reference sequence).

This chain uses TRBV18 with TRBJ2-7; D is perhaps TRBD1 (6 bases). V was trimmed by 4 bases and J by 4 bases, leaving 8 bases between them. The CDR3 has 12 residues. From germline, CDR1 is KGHSH and CDR2 LQKENI. CDR3 in amino acids: CASSLDRYEQYF. CDR3 in DNA: TGTGCCAGCTCACTAGACAGGTACGAGCAGTACTTC.

J is TRBJ2-1 and V is TRBV4-1; TRBD2 is a possible D gene (5 bases). Germline lookup yields CDR1 MGHRA and CDR2 YSYEKL. The CDR3 covers 19 residues. V was shortened by 0 bases and J by 3 bases, with 21 bases between the two germline ends. Here the CDR3 reads CASSQDRRKRTEVYNEQFF. The CDR3 DNA is TGCGCCAGCAGCCAAGATCGTCGAAAACGGACGGAGGTCTACAATGAGCAGTTCTTC.

The rearrangement links TRBV28 to TRBJ1-2; 8 bases are a match to TRBD1. The CDR3 extends over 15 amino acids. V lost 0 bases and J lost 3; bases outside the gene matches: 3. Germline CDR1 and CDR2: MDHEN and SYDVKM. The CDR3 DNA reads as TGTGCCAGCAGTTTATGGGGGACAGGAGACTATGGCTACACCTTC. Translation: CASSLWGTGDYGYTF.

The chain combines TRBV2 with TRBJ2-1, with a tentative D call TRBD2 (5 bases). Trimming took off 7 bases at V and 3 bases at J, with 16 bases between the two ends. The length of the CDR3 is 15 residues. Germline V gene lookup returns CDR1 SNHLY and CDR2 FYNNEI. CDR3 sequence reads: CASTSGGYGYNEQFF. DNA of the CDR3: TGTGCCAGCACGTCCGGCGGGTATGGCTACAATGAGCAGTTCTTC.

This clone was seen only a few times. The V call is TRBV19, the J call TRBJ2-7; 9 positions agree with TRBD2. CDR1 is LNHDA and CDR2 is SQIVND in the germline V gene (reference sequence). This CDR3 has 13 amino acids. The V and J ends lost 5 bases and 4 bases, in that order; junction bases with no gene match: 3. This CDR3 is CASSAGGRYEQYF. Written as DNA, the CDR3 is TGTGCCAGTAGTGCGGGAGGGCGGTACGAGCAGTACTTC.

CDR3 protein: CASSLSLTATYEQYF. The CDR3 DNA follows: TGTGCCAGCAGTTTATCCCTGACAGCTACTTACGAGCAGTACTTC. The V gene is TRBV28, the J gene TRBJ2-7; TRBD1 might be the D (5 bases). CDR1 MDHEN and CDR2 SYDVKM come from the germline V gene. The CDR3 has 15 residues. V lost 1 base and J lost 4, with 14 bases in between.

The chain couples TRBV5-1 to TRBJ2-3; 8 positions agree with TRBD2. Germline CDR1 SGHRS, CDR2 YFSETQ. CDR3 length equals 15 residues. V dropped 1 base and J dropped 4; count of bases not matched to a gene: 5. CDR3 sequence reads: CASSLFGRAADTQYF. CDR3 DNA sequence: TGCGCCAGCAGCTTGTTCGGGAGGGCCGCAGATACGCAGTATTTT.

The chain is built from TRBV6-2 or TRBV6-3 and TRBJ2-1; 8 bases are shared with TRBD1. This CDR3 region has 14 residues. Trimming at V came to 5 bases and at J to 6 bases, leaving 6 bases not matched to a gene. Germline CDR1 is MNHEY and CDR2 is SVGEGT. The CDR3 region is CASSKQGETNEQFF. The CDR3 coding sequence is TGTGCCAGCAGTAAACAGGGGGAGACCAATGAGCAGTTCTTC.

This chain joins TRBV5-1 and TRBJ2-5; weak D call: TRBD1 (5 bases). Germline CDR1 SGHRS, CDR2 YFSETQ. The CDR3 consists of 13 residues. The ends were cut back, 5 bases at V and 5 bases at J, with 13 bases in the middle. The chain's CDR3 is CASSSSGSETQYF. CDR3 nucleotide sequence: TGCGCCAGCAGTTCTTCAGGGTCGGAGACCCAGTACTTC.

This clone was observed a single time. V and J are TRBV27 and TRBJ2-3; possible D gene TRBD2, 6 bases. The CDR3 loop spans 14 amino acids. Looked up from germline, CDR1 is MNHEY and CDR2 is SMNVEV (reference sequence). Deletions cut 8 bases from V and 7 bases from J, with 19 bases between. The CDR3 DNA follows: TGTGCCAGCGGGTTTCCAAGTGGGGGGAATACGCAGTATTTT. Protein sequence: CASGFPSGGNTQYF.